This passage covers 4 T cell receptor beta chains from one sample sequenced in a study of blood T cell repertoires in COVID-19 (dated by TCRdb to 2020 to 2021). Library preparation employed the immunoSEQ multiplex PCR assay. Sourced from immuneACCESS, this table was stored by TCRdb with only in-frame sequences that have V and J called. A share of the clones is absent; for the studies checked, an unresolved V gene accounts for under half, and the remainder has no known explanation. In this sample the table shows about 480,000 clones, 88% of which occur a single time. Of the sample, roughly 12% falls within the top ten clones. The sequenced material came from peripheral blood. These receptors all come from a woman in her forties or fifties with COVID-19, enrolled during active disease.

This clone was counted a few times. The chain couples TRBV7-2 to TRBJ2-3; D is possibly TRBD1 (5 bases). CDR3 length equals 15 residues. CDR1 is SGHTA and CDR2 is FQGNSA in the germline V gene. V was shortened by 1 base and J by 7 bases, with 15 bases between the two germline ends. This CDR3 reads CASSLVAGRSNTQYF. The CDR3 DNA follows: TGTGCCAGCAGCTTAGTGGCAGGGCGAAGTAATACGCAGTATTTT.

The table lists this clone with a count of one. The V and J genes are TRBV6-1 and TRBJ1-2; D might be TRBD1 (5 bases). The V gene lost 3 bases and the J gene lost 5 bases, with 16 bases spanning the gap. The length of the CDR3 is 15 residues. CDR1 is MNHNS, CDR2 SASEGT, per germline. CDR3 bases: TGTGCCAGCAGTGAGGTCGCAGGGAATAGGTATGGCTACACCTTC. Its translation is CASSEVAGNRYGYTF.

The table lists this clone with a few counts. Here the CDR3 reads CASSYSSTNTEAFF. In nucleotides, the CDR3 is TGTGCCAGCAGTTACTCGTCTACGAACACTGAAGCTTTCTTT. The J gene is TRBJ1-1, the V gene TRBV6-6; D unclear. The CDR3 totals 14 residues. The germline V gene has CDR1 MNHNY and CDR2 SVGAGI (reference sequence). V lost 0 bases to trimming and J lost 1 base, with 6 bases between them.

The chain joins TRBV7-9 to TRBJ2-1; tentative D call: TRBD2 (5 bases). The V end lost 7 bases, the J end lost 4 bases, and 14 bases lay between the germline ends. The CDR3 runs to 14 residues. Germline V lookup: CDR1 SEHNR, CDR2 FQNEAQ (reference sequence). The CDR3 coding sequence is TGTGCCAGCACCCGGGATCTAACATACAATGAGCAGTTCTTC. Encoded protein: CASTRDLTYNEQFF.